The 22 T cell receptor beta chains below come from one sample, sequenced in a study of blood T cell repertoires in COVID-19. Assay: immunoSEQ multiplex PCR; the TCRdb copy retains only in-frame clones and omits some. The table lists more than 80,000 clones, approximately 82% of them singletons. Sequencing was performed on peripheral blood. The receptor set was obtained from a middle-aged man with active or convalescent COVID-19.

The CDR3 is CASSGDIQETQYF. Written as DNA, the CDR3 is TGTGCCAGCAGCGGGGACATTCAAGAGACCCAGTACTTC. The rearrangement uses TRBV5-4 and TRBJ2-5; a possible D gene is TRBD1 (6 bases). Trimming removed 4 bases at V and 2 bases at J, with 9 bases between. This CDR3 is built from 13 residues. Germline V lookup: CDR1 SGHNT, CDR2 YYREEE (reference sequence).

The chain recombines TRBV6-1 with TRBJ1-4; D is unclear. This CDR3 is built from 14 residues. The V gene's germline CDR1 is MNHNS and CDR2 SASEGT. With 3 bases removed from V and 4 bases from J, the gap between germline ends came to 9 bases. For the CDR3, the DNA is TGTGCCAGCAGTGATCAGAGGTTTAATGAAAAACTGTTTTTT. This translates into CASSDQRFNEKLFF.

This clone was seen just once. The chain employs TRBV29-1 and TRBJ2-1, with 7 nucleotides matching TRBD1. V lost 7 bases and J lost 10; bases outside the gene matches: 10. The CDR3 totals 12 residues. The germline gives CDR1 SQVTM, CDR2 ANQGSEA. CDR3 region: CSGRTGSSEQFF. The CDR3 DNA sequence: TGCAGCGGAAGGACAGGTTCCAGCGAGCAGTTCTTC.

The CDR3 coding sequence is TGTGCCAGCCGTCCTGACCGGAGCTCCTACGAGCAGTACGTC. Amino acid sequence: CASRPDRSSYEQYV. The chain carries TRBV6-5 and TRBJ2-7, with D hard to call. V lost 8 bases to trimming and J lost 0 bases, with 14 bases between them. CDR3 length: 14 residues. Germline V gives CDR1 MNHEY, CDR2 SVGAGI.

The chain uses TRBV6-2 or TRBV6-3 and TRBJ2-7; 8 bases line up with TRBD1. Germline-derived CDR1 and CDR2 are MNHEY and SVGEGT. Trimming cost V 5 bases and J 1 base; bases outside gene matches: 7. CDR3 length: 15 residues. CDR3 amino acids: CASSLPGTGSYEQYF. Here the CDR3 DNA reads TGTGCCAGCAGTCTCCCCGGGACAGGTTCCTACGAGCAGTACTTC.

The chain joins TRBV12-3 or TRBV12-4 to TRBJ1-5; the D is unclear. V was pared by 5 bases and J by 4 bases, with 6 bases between. The CDR3 covers 12 residues. Written as DNA, the CDR3 is TGTGCCAGCAGTCCCTTAAATCAGCCCCAGCATTTT. It translates to CASSPLNQPQHF.

J is TRBJ1-6 and V is TRBV7-2; 9 bases are a match to TRBD1. Germline V lookup: CDR1 SGHTA, CDR2 FQGNSA. V dropped 5 bases and J dropped 9; count of bases not matched to a gene: 17. The CDR3 totals 18 residues. The CDR3 nucleotides are TGTGCCAGCAGCCTGGGACAGGGAAGGGCCTCACGCGGTTCACCCCTCCACTTT. This codes for CASSLGQGRASRGSPLHF. Complete variable domain (other parts from reference TRBV7-2 and TRBJ1-6): GAGVSQSPSNKVTEKGKDVELRCDPISGHTALYWYRQSLGQGLEFLIYFQGNSAPDKSGLPSDRFSAERTGGSVSTLTIQRTQQEDSAVYLCASSLGQGRASRGSPLHFGNGTRLTVT.

The genes are TRBV4-3 and TRBJ1-4; 11 bases match TRBD1. Unmatched junction bases numbered 3, after V lost 1 base and J lost 8 bases. This CDR3 comprises 15 residues. CDR1 and CDR2 from the germline V gene are LGHNA and YSLEER. Written as DNA, the CDR3 is TGCGCCAGCAGCCAAGTGGGGACAGGGGGGGAAAAACTGTTTTTT. Amino acids: CASSQVGTGGEKLFF.

This chain joins TRBV6-5 and TRBJ2-7; 11 bases align to TRBD2. The germline gives CDR1 MNHEY, CDR2 SVGAGI. Trimming removed 4 bases from V and 4 bases from J; junction bases left unmatched: 6. This CDR3 has 15 amino acids. DNA for the CDR3: TGTGCCAGCAGTTTGACTAGCGGGGACCCTTACGAGCAGTACTTC. The encoded protein is CASSLTSGDPYEQYF.

The J gene is TRBJ2-5, the V gene TRBV4-2; TRBD2 aligns across 13 bases. The trim removed 1 base at V and 2 bases at J, leaving 4 bases unmatched. The CDR3 consists of 17 residues. Looked up from germline, CDR1 is LGHNA and CDR2 is YNFKEQ. CDR3 DNA sequence: TGTGCCAGCAGCCAAGTAGAACTAGCGGGGGGGCAAGAGACCCAGTACTTC. It specifies CASSQVELAGGQETQYF.

CDR3 nucleotide sequence: TGTGCCAGCAGTTTATTGGGCGGGGGCACAGATACGCAGTATTTT. Its translation is CASSLLGGGTDTQYF. The V gene is TRBV28, the J gene TRBJ2-3, with D possibly being TRBD2 (6 bases). The CDR3 runs to 15 residues. Deletions cut 1 base from V and 1 base from J, with 9 bases between. Per the germline V gene, CDR1 is MDHEN and CDR2 is SYDVKM.

The chain joins TRBV5-1 to TRBJ2-3, with 8 bases aligning to TRBD2. This CDR3 comprises 15 residues. From germline, CDR1 is SGHRS and CDR2 YFSETQ. The V segment lost 4 bases and the J segment 4 bases; nucleotides outside the gene matches: 8. The CDR3 region has the DNA TGCGCCAGCAGCCGGGACGAAGCGGGGGCAGATACGCAGTATTTT. This gives the protein CASSRDEAGADTQYF.

The rearrangement joins TRBV7-8 to TRBJ2-6; tentatively, D is TRBD1 (5 bases). This CDR3 is 18 amino acids long. V was cut by 4 bases and J by 0 bases, with 16 bases left in between. In germline, CDR1 is SGHVS, CDR2 FQNEAQ. The CDR3 is CASSSDSQEGSGANVLTF. The CDR3 coding sequence is TGTGCCAGCAGCTCCGACAGTCAAGAAGGCTCTGGGGCCAACGTCCTGACTTTC.

The V call is TRBV6-2 or TRBV6-3, the J call TRBJ1-1; TRBD1 matches at 7 bases. Germline V lookup: CDR1 MNHEY, CDR2 SVGEGT. J was trimmed by 6 bases and V by 0 bases; bases with no gene match: 1. The CDR3 covers 13 residues. DNA for the CDR3: TGTGCCAGCAGTTACTCAGGGGGCGCTGAAGCTTTCTTT. Its protein product is CASSYSGGAEAFF.

This sequence joins TRBV29-1 and TRBJ1-1, with TRBD1 matching 10 bases. With 3 bases clipped from V and 1 base from J, the junction kept 5 bases outside the gene matches. The CDR3 loop spans 15 amino acids. Germline assignment: CDR1 SQVTM and CDR2 ANQGSEA. CDR3 sequence reads: CSVDGGTGANTEAFF. The CDR3 nucleotides are TGCAGCGTTGATGGCGGGACAGGGGCGAACACTGAAGCTTTCTTT.

V gene TRBV10-2 combines with J gene TRBJ2-5, with 7 bases that match TRBD1. This CDR3 has 14 residues. Germline V gene data show CDR1 as WSHSY and CDR2 as SAAADI. J was trimmed by 4 bases and V by 4 bases; bases with no gene match: 6. The DNA for the CDR3 is TGCGCCAGCAGTGGACAGGGAAGGAGAGAGACCCAGTACTTC. Translated: CASSGQGRRETQYF.

This chain uses TRBV7-8 with TRBJ1-5, with 9 nucleotides matching TRBD1. After removal of 5 bases from V and 1 base from J, the junction contained 12 bases not matched to a gene. Looked up from germline, CDR1 is SGHVS and CDR2 is FQNEAQ. This CDR3 has 18 residues. The CDR3 coding sequence is TGTGCCAGCAGCCTACGACCAGCGGGACAGGGAAGCAATCAGCCCCAGCATTTT. As protein: CASSLRPAGQGSNQPQHF.

This sequence joins TRBV15 and TRBJ1-6; D perhaps matches TRBD1 (6 bases). The CDR3 is 15 residues long. The germline CDR1 and CDR2 sequences are LNHNV and YYDKDF (reference sequence). The V end was cut by 0 bases, the J end by 7 bases, with 10 bases between. The CDR3 spells CATSRDQGTNSPLHF. The CDR3 nucleotides are TGTGCCACCAGCAGAGATCAGGGGACGAATTCACCCCTCCACTTT. Supplemented by reference TRBV15 and TRBJ1-6, the full variable domain reads DAMVIQNPRYQVTQFGKPVTLSCSQTLNHNVMYWYQQKSSQAPKLLFHYYDKDFNNEADTPDNFQSRRPNTSFCFLDIRSPGLGDTAMYLCATSRDQGTNSPLHFGNGTRLTVT.

The chain uses TRBV28 and TRBJ2-7; 9 bases match TRBD1. Trimming cost V 4 bases and J 2 bases; bases outside gene matches: 3. This CDR3 region has 14 residues. CDR1 is MDHEN, CDR2 SYDVKM, per germline. The CDR3 sequence is CASSSTGGPYEQYF. CDR3 DNA: TGTGCCAGCAGTTCGACAGGGGGTCCCTACGAGCAGTACTTC.

The sample holds a few counts of this clone. This chain connects TRBV2 to TRBJ2-7, with no clear D. With 7 bases removed from V and 1 base from J, the gap between germline ends came to 17 bases. Germline CDR1 reads SNHLY; CDR2 reads FYNNEI. This CDR3 comprises 15 residues. CDR3: CASMVWANLSYEQYF. In DNA form, the CDR3 reads TGTGCCAGCATGGTCTGGGCCAACCTTTCCTACGAGCAGTACTTC.

On this clone: One end of the junction does not line up with germline, which may come from a read error. The genes are TRBV30 and TRBJ2-7, with TRBD1 matching 10 bases. The germline V gene has CDR1 GTSNPN and CDR2 SVGIG (reference sequence). This CDR3 has 11 residues. The CDR3 bases are TGTGCCTGGAGTGTAGGCGACAGGGGGCGGTTT. It is translated as CAWSVGDRGRF.

This CDR3 is CASSLASGFEQYF. DNA for the CDR3: TGTGCCAGCAGCTTGGCGTCAGGGTTCGAGCAGTACTTC. The genes are TRBV5-6 and TRBJ2-7; possibly TRBD1 for D (5 bases). The CDR3 runs 13 residues. The germline V and J ends were trimmed by 0 bases and 6 bases, with 10 bases remaining between them. Germline assignment: CDR1 SGHDT and CDR2 YYEEEE.